The 8 T cell receptor beta chains below all came from one sample that was sequenced in a study of blood T cell repertoires in COVID-19. The method was immunoSEQ multiplex PCR; TCRdb's version includes in-frame clones alone and lacks a portion of them. This sample has 90,000 to 110,000 clones, with less than 90% found just once. Source material: peripheral blood. Every receptor here comes from a woman aged 55-75 years with acute or convalescent COVID-19.

This sequence joins TRBV10-3 and TRBJ2-5, with 8 bases lining up with TRBD2. The CDR3 loop spans 13 amino acids. The J segment lost 6 bases and the V segment lost 8 bases, leaving 8 bases of the junction unmatched. The germline V gene has CDR1 ENHRY and CDR2 SYGVKD. CDR3 in DNA: TGTGCCATCGGATCTAGCGGGCATAAGACCCAGTACTTC. This sequence encodes CAIGSSGHKTQYF.

This clone showed up just a few times. This chain joins TRBV10-2 and TRBJ1-1; D is perhaps TRBD1 (5 bases). CDR3 length: 12 residues. Trimming took 8 bases from V and 1 from J, leaving 8 bases between them. Germline V gives CDR1 WSHSY, CDR2 SAAADI. The CDR3 DNA follows: TGCGCCAGCTCGGGGGGGAACACTGAAGCTTTCTTT. Protein sequence: CASSGGNTEAFF.

This chain connects TRBV2 to TRBJ1-6, with 8 bases identical to TRBD1. The CDR3 has 12 residues. Trimming removed 8 bases from V and 10 bases from J; junction bases left unmatched: 4. The germline CDR1 and CDR2 sequences are SNHLY and FYNNEI. Here the CDR3 DNA reads TGTGCCAGCGCGGACAGGGAGTCACCCCTCCACTTT. This sequence encodes CASADRESPLHF. Based on the CDR3 plus reference TRBV2 and TRBJ1-6, the full variable domain is EPEVTQTPSHQVTQMGQEVILRCVPISNHLYFYWYRQILGQKVEFLVSFYNNEISEKSEIFDDQFSVERPDGSNFTLKIRSTKLEDSAMYFCASADRESPLHFGNGTRLTVT.

The chain is built from TRBV11-2 and TRBJ1-3; D is unclear. Trimming took 3 bases from V and 7 from J, leaving 10 bases between them. The CDR3 covers 13 residues. The V gene's germline CDR1 is SGHAT and CDR2 FQNNGV. The CDR3 sequence: CASSFQTENTIYF. In DNA form, the CDR3 reads TGTGCCAGCAGCTTCCAGACTGAGAACACCATATATTTT.

The V gene is TRBV4-1, the J gene TRBJ1-1, with D uncertain. CDR1 MGHRA and CDR2 YSYEKL come from the germline V gene. This CDR3 spans 13 amino acids. Trimming removed 6 bases from V and 7 bases from J, with 15 bases in between. The CDR3 is CASRSGLTSEAFF. CDR3 DNA sequence: TGCGCCAGCAGAAGCGGACTGACCAGTGAAGCTTTCTTT.

The genes are TRBV11-2 and TRBJ2-5; TRBD1 matches at 12 bases. CDR1 and CDR2 from the germline V gene are SGHAT and FQNNGV. The ends lost 5 bases at V and 5 bases at J; junction bases unmatched: 6. The CDR3 is 15 residues long. In DNA, the CDR3 is TGTGCCAGCAGCACAGGGACAGGGGGCGCGGAGACCCAGTACTTC. Encoded protein: CASSTGTGGAETQYF.

The chain employs TRBV3-1 (or the pseudogene TRBV3-2) and TRBJ2-5; D ambiguous. Trimming removed 5 bases from V and 5 bases from J, with 9 bases in between. This CDR3 region has 12 residues. The germline CDR1 and CDR2 sequences are LGHDT and YNNKEL (reference sequence). CDR3 nucleotides: TGTGCCAGCAGCTCCTACGGGGAGACCCAGTACTTC. Its protein product is CASSSYGETQYF.

The rearrangement uses TRBV29-1 and TRBJ2-1; perhaps TRBD1 as D (5 bases). CDR1 SQVTM and CDR2 ANQGSEA come from the germline V gene. V lost 8 bases, J lost 10 bases, and 12 bases lay in between. The CDR3 sequence is 10 residues long. The CDR3 nucleotides are TGCAGCTCAGGACAAGGCGAGCAGTTCTTC. This encodes CSSGQGEQFF.